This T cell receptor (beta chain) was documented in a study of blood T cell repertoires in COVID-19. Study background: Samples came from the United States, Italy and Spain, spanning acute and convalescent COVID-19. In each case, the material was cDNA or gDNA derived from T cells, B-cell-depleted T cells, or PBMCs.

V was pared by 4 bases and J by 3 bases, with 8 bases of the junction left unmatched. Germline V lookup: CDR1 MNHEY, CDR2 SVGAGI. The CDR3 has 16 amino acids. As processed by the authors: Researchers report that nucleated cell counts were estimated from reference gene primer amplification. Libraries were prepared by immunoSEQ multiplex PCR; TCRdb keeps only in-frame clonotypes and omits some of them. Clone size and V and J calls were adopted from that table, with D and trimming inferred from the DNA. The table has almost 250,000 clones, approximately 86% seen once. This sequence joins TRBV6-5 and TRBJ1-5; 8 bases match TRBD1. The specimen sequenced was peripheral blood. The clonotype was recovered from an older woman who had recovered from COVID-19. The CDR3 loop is CASSSLTGANNQPQHF. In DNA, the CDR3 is TGTGCCAGCAGTTCCCTGACAGGGGCTAACAATCAGCCCCAGCATTTT.